Listed here are 17 T cell receptor beta chains from one sample, sequenced in a study of Ad26.COV2.S vaccination and SARS-CoV-2 variants. Profiling relied on immunoSEQ multiplex PCR, and the TCRdb table lists in-frame clones only, not all of them. The sample records roughly 350,000 clones, more than 75% being singletons. Treatment noted: some 20 received Ad26.COV2.S at low or high dose, single or two shots; 5 received placebo; per-sample allocation not given. Material that was analyzed had been drawn on day 63 after the first vaccine or placebo injection. This specimen consisted of peripheral blood, obtained in a trial of Ad26.COV2.S vaccine versus placebo. The receptors originated from a person aged 18-60 years who received the Ad26.COV2.S COVID-19 vaccine or a placebo.

The chain joins TRBV6-2 or TRBV6-3 to TRBJ2-7; no definite D call. CDR3 length equals 11 residues. Germline V gives CDR1 MNHEY, CDR2 SVGEGT. The V and J ends lost 5 bases and 2 bases respectively, with 4 bases between them. The CDR3 DNA is TGTGCCAGCAGTACAACCTACGAGCAGTACTTC. It encodes CASSTTYEQYF.

The chain is built from TRBV6-2 or TRBV6-3 and TRBJ1-2, with 9 bases aligning to TRBD1. Germline V gives CDR1 MNHEY, CDR2 SVGEGT. V shed 6 bases and J 7 bases; nucleotides not matched to a gene: 3. The CDR3 length is 12 residues. CDR3 in DNA: TGTGCCAGCAGCACAGGGGGCAGTGGCTACACCTTC. Its translation is CASSTGGSGYTF.

The chain employs TRBV4-2 and TRBJ1-1; D is unclear. Germline assignment: CDR1 LGHNA and CDR2 YNFKEQ. V was shortened by 1 base and J by 6 bases, with 9 bases between the two germline ends. The CDR3 is 13 residues long. CDR3 in DNA: TGTGCCAGCAGCCAAGCCCGGAGGGCTGAAGCTTTCTTT. It codes for CASSQARRAEAFF.

J is TRBJ2-5 and V is TRBV9, with 7 bases matching TRBD1. Looked up from germline, CDR1 is SGDLS and CDR2 is YYNGEE. The CDR3 length is 15 residues. V lost 4 bases, J lost 1 base, and 7 bases stayed unmatched. CDR3 sequence (DNA): TGTGCCAGCAGCAGGACAGGCGGATTCCAAGAGACCCAGTACTTC. As protein: CASSRTGGFQETQYF.

The rearrangement uses TRBV14 and TRBJ1-2; D gene ambiguous. V was clipped by 4 bases and J by 1 base, with 7 bases between them. The germline V gene encodes CDR1 SGHDN and CDR2 FVKESK. This CDR3 has 13 amino acids. Written as DNA, the CDR3 is TGTGCCAGCAGCCTAGAATATAACTATGGCTACACCTTC. Its protein product is CASSLEYNYGYTF. Full variable domain (rest looked up from reference TRBV14 and TRBJ1-2): EAGVTQFPSHSVIEKGQTVTLRCDPISGHDNLYWYRRVMGKEIKFLLHFVKESKQDESGMPNNRFLAERTGGTYSTLKVQPAELEDSGVYFCASSLEYNYGYTFGSGTRLTVV.

The chain joins TRBV6-2 or TRBV6-3 to TRBJ2-3, with TRBD2 matching 8 bases. The trim removed 6 bases at V and 2 bases at J, leaving 4 bases unmatched. The CDR3 covers 14 residues. Germline V gene lookup returns CDR1 MNHEY and CDR2 SVGEGT. CDR3 nucleotide sequence: TGTGCCAGCAGCCAAGCGGGAGCCACAGATACGCAGTATTTT. Its protein product is CASSQAGATDTQYF.

This chain uses TRBV12-5 with TRBJ1-3; D not certain. V lost 2 bases, J lost 8 bases, and 7 bases lay in between. Germline values: CDR1 LGHNT, CDR2 FRNRAP. This CDR3 region has 12 residues. Here the CDR3 reads CASGLSLDTIYF. CDR3 DNA sequence: TGTGCTAGTGGTTTGTCGTTAGACACCATATATTTT. Looking up the rest from reference TRBV12-5 and TRBJ1-3 gives the full variable domain: DARVTQTPRHKVTEMGQEVTMRCQPILGHNTVFWYRQTMMQGLELLAYFRNRAPLDDSGMPKDRFSAEMPDATLATLKIQPSEPRDSAVYFCASGLSLDTIYFGEGSWLTVV.

The chain links TRBV30 to TRBJ2-2, with TRBD2 identical over 12 bases. CDR1 is GTSNPN, CDR2 SVGIG, per germline (reference sequence). The CDR3 loop spans 16 amino acids. After removal of 2 bases from V and 1 base from J, the junction contained 2 bases not matched to a gene. The CDR3 region has the DNA TGTGCCTGGAGTTGGGGACTAGCGGGGAACACCGGGGAGCTGTTTTTT. It codes for CAWSWGLAGNTGELFF. Full variable domain (outside the CDR3, taken from reference TRBV30 and TRBJ2-2): SQTIHQWPATLVQPVGSPLSLECTVEGTSNPNLYWYRQAAGRGLQLLFYSVGIGQISSEVPQNLSASRPQDRQFILSSKKLLLSDSGFYLCAWSWGLAGNTGELFFGEGSRLTVL.

This chain joins TRBV7-6 and TRBJ2-1; D might be TRBD2 (5 bases). The CDR3 contains 17 residues. Trimming took off 0 bases at V and 3 bases at J, with 15 bases between the two ends. The germline gives CDR1 SGHVS, CDR2 FNYEAQ. This CDR3 reads CASSLAGGRLFYNEQFF. The CDR3 DNA follows: TGTGCCAGCAGCTTAGCAGGCGGGCGGCTATTCTACAATGAGCAGTTCTTC.

The chain joins TRBV10-3 to TRBJ1-2; weak D call: TRBD1 (6 bases). This CDR3 contains 17 residues. Germline assignment: CDR1 ENHRY and CDR2 SYGVKD. V was pared by 8 bases and J by 3 bases, with 25 bases between. The CDR3 sequence: CAILIQGIPFRDYGYTF. The CDR3 nucleotides read TGTGCCATCCTTATACAGGGTATACCCTTTCGAGACTATGGCTACACCTTC.

The chain recombines TRBV10-1 with TRBJ1-4, with TRBD1 as a possible D gene (5 bases). The CDR3 runs to 14 residues. CDR1 WNHNN and CDR2 SYGVQD come from the germline V gene (reference sequence). The V and J ends lost 8 bases and 5 bases respectively, with 15 bases between them. CDR3 amino acids: CASLGGGQNEKLFF. For the CDR3, the DNA is TGCGCCAGCCTTGGGGGGGGTCAAAATGAAAAACTGTTTTTT.

The J gene is TRBJ2-1, the V gene TRBV4-2, with D possibly being TRBD2 (6 bases). Trimming took 0 bases from V and 1 from J, leaving 13 bases between them. The CDR3 is 17 residues long. Germline CDR1 LGHNA, CDR2 YNFKEQ. This CDR3 reads CASSQEEGPRSYNEQFF. CDR3 DNA: TGTGCCAGCAGCCAAGAGGAGGGACCCCGGTCCTACAATGAGCAGTTCTTC.

This chain links TRBV9 with TRBJ2-7; D unresolved. CDR1 SGDLS and CDR2 YYNGEE come from the germline V gene. With 5 bases removed from V and 3 bases from J, the gap between germline ends came to 6 bases. This CDR3 contains 11 residues. The CDR3 region has the DNA TGTGCCAGCAGGCATTTCTACGAGCAGTACTTC. Translation: CASRHFYEQYF.

V usage is TRBV6-1 and J usage is TRBJ2-2; D is ambiguous. The V end was cut by 3 bases, the J end by 5 bases, with 4 bases between. Germline values: CDR1 MNHNS, CDR2 SASEGT. The CDR3 totals 12 residues. The CDR3 is CASSDVTGELFF. The CDR3 DNA reads TGTGCCAGCAGTGACGTAACCGGGGAGCTGTTTTTT.

Only a few counts were recorded for this clone. The V gene is TRBV11-2, the J gene TRBJ1-1; 9 bases are a match to TRBD1. The germline V gene encodes CDR1 SGHAT and CDR2 FQNNGV. The CDR3 covers 19 residues. The trim removed 1 base at V and 1 base at J, leaving 13 bases unmatched. For the CDR3, the DNA is TGTGCCAGCAGCTTAGTAATAGCCGGGACAGGGTTTACGAACACTGAAGCTTTCTTT. As protein: CASSLVIAGTGFTNTEAFF.

This sequence joins TRBV6-5 and TRBJ1-2; D may be TRBD1 (6 bases). The V gene lost 2 bases and the J gene lost 3 bases, with 13 bases spanning the gap. Germline V gene data show CDR1 as MNHEY and CDR2 as SVGAGI. The length of the CDR3 is 15 residues. CDR3 amino acids: CASSYGAGEDYGYTF. DNA of the CDR3: TGTGCCAGCAGTTACGGGGCAGGGGAGGACTATGGCTACACCTTC.

This chain joins TRBV11-3 and TRBJ2-1; 8 bases fit TRBD1. V was pared by 2 bases and J by 8 bases, with 8 bases of the junction left unmatched. CDR1 is SGHNT and CDR2 is YENEEA in the germline V gene. This CDR3 comprises 15 residues. CDR3 protein: CASSLSPDRVHEQFF. CDR3 DNA sequence: TGTGCCAGCAGCTTATCGCCGGACAGGGTCCATGAGCAGTTCTTC.